This T cell receptor beta chain was observed in a study of T cell responses to AZD1222 COVID-19 vaccine. Remarks on this clone: Its antigen is undetermined.

V lost 4 bases, J lost 1 base, and 2 bases stayed unmatched. Germline V CDR1 and CDR2: PRHDT, FYEKMQ (reference sequence). The CDR3 totals 14 residues. Libraries were prepared by immunoSEQ multiplex PCR; TCRdb keeps only in-frame clonotypes and omits some of them. The repertoire consists of about 120,000 clones, with 75% to 95% occurring once and the leading ten covering approximately 3%. Study outcomes and limitations: The sample set comprised mostly white British donors with more females, and clonal diversity was possibly underestimated.

Material: peripheral blood, obtained on day 0 of AZD1222 vaccination. This chain uses TRBV13 with TRBJ1-1; 8 positions match TRBD1. The receptor was isolated from an adult in good health. CDR3 coding DNA: TGTGCCAGCAGCTCTGGGACAGGGAACACTGAAGCTTTCTTT. This translates into CASSSGTGNTEAFF.